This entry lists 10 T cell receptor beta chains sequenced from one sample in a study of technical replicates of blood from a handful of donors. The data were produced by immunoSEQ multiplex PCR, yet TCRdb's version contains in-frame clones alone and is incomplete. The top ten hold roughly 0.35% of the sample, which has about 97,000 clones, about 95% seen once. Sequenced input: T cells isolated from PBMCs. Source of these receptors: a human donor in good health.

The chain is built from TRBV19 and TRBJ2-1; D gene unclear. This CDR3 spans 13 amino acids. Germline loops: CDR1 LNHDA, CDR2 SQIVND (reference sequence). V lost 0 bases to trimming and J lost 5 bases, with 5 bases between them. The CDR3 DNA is TGTGCCAGTAGTATAGATAGCAACAATGAGCAGTTCTTC. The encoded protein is CASSIDSNNEQFF. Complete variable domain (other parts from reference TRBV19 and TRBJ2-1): DGGITQSPKYLFRKEGQNVTLSCEQNLNHDAMYWYRQDPGQGLRLIYYSQIVNDFQKGDIAEGYSVSREKKESFPLTVTSAQKNPTAFYLCASSIDSNNEQFFGPGTRLTVL.

The CDR3 spells CASSKYAGANTEAFF. Written as DNA, the CDR3 is TGTGCCAGCAGTAAGTATGCCGGTGCGAACACTGAAGCTTTCTTT. The chain links TRBV27 to TRBJ1-1, with D unresolved. This CDR3 comprises 15 residues. Trimming shortened V by 5 bases and J by 1 base, and 14 bases separated the two germline ends. Germline V gene data show CDR1 as MNHEY and CDR2 as SMNVEV (reference sequence).

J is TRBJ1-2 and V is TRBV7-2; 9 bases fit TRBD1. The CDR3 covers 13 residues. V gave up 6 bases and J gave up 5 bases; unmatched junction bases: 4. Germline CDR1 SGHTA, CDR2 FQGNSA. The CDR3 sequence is CASRRTGEYGYTF. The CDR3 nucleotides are TGTGCCAGCAGGCGGACAGGGGAATATGGCTACACCTTC.

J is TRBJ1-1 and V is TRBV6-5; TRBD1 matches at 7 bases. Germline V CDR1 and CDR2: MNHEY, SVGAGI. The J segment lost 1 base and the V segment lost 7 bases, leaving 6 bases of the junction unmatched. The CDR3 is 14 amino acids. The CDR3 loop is CASNLRTGNTEAFF. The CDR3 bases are TGTGCCAGCAACTTACGGACAGGGAACACTGAAGCTTTCTTT.

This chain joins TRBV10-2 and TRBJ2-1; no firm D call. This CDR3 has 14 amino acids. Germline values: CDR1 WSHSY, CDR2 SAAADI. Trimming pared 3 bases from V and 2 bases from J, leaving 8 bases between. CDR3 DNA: TGCGCCAGCAGTGACGGTTTTACCTACAATGAGCAGTTCTTC. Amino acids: CASSDGFTYNEQFF.

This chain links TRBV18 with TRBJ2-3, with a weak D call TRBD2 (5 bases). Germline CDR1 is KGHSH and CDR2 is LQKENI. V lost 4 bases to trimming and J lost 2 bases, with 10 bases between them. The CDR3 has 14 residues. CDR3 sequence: CASSRSGDTDTQYF. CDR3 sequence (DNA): TGTGCCAGCTCACGATCCGGGGACACAGATACGCAGTATTTT.

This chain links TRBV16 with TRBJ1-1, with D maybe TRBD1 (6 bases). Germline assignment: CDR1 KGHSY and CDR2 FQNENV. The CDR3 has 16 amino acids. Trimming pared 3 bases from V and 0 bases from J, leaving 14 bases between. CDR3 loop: CASSQSPGTLNTEAFF. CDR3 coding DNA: TGTGCCAGCAGCCAGTCACCCGGGACACTGAACACTGAAGCTTTCTTT.

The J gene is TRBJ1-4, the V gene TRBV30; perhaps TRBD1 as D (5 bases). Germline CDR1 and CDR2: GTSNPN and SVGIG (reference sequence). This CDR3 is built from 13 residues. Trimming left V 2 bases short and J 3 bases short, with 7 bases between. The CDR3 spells CAWSPGANEKLFF. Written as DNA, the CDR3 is TGTGCCTGGAGTCCGGGGGCTAATGAAAAACTGTTTTTT.

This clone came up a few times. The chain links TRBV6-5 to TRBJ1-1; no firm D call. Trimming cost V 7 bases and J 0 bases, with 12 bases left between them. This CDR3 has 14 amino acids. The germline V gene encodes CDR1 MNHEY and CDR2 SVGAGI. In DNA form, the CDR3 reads TGTGCCAGCACAGGCAAGTCCATGAACACTGAAGCTTTCTTT. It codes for CASTGKSMNTEAFF.

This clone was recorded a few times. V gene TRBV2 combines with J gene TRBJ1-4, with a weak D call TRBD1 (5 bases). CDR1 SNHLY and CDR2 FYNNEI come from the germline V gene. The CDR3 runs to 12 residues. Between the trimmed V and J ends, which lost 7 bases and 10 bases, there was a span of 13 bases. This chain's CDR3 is CASTGGSGKLFF. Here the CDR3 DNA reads TGTGCCAGCACCGGGGGGTCGGGAAAACTGTTTTTT.